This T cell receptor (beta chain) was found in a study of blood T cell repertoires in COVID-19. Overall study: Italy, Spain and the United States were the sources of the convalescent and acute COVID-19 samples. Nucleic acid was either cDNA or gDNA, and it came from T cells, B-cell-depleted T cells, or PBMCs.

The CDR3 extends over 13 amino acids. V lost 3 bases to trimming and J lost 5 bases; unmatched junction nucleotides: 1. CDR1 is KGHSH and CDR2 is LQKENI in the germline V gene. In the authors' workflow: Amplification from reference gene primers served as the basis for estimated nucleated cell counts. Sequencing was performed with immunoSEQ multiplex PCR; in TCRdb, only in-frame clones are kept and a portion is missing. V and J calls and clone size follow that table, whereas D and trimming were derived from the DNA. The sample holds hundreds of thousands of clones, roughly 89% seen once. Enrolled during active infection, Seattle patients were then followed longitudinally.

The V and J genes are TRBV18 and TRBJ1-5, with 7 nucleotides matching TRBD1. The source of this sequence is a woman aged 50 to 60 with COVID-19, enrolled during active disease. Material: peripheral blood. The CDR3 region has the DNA TGTGCCAGCTCACCGACAGGGCATCAGCCCCAGCATTTT. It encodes CASSPTGHQPQHF.